The present T cell receptor beta chain was sequenced within a study of OX40 agonist ivuxolimab in advanced cancers. At the level of the study: In three patients, partial responses were observed, one with hepatocellular carcinoma and two with cutaneous melanoma.

The CDR3 covers 15 residues. The V gene's germline CDR1 is LNHDA and CDR2 SQIVND (reference sequence). Trimming cost V 8 bases and J 0 bases, with 11 bases left between them. Study results and limitations: Clones of CD4+ and CD8+ blood T cells grew by week 6 at doses of 0.1 to 3.0 mg/kg.

As to this clone: The antigen is undetermined.

Clones were read by immunoSEQ multiplex PCR, and TCRdb kept only the in-frame ones, dropping some. The repertoire holds roughly 50,000 clones, with approximately 85% as singletons. J is TRBJ2-6 and V is TRBV19, with a tentative D call TRBD2 (6 bases). The specimen was CD4+ or CD8+ T cells sorted from blood, collected in a trial of the OX40 agonist ivuxolimab. This TCR derives from an adult with an advanced solid tumor such as melanoma, head and neck, liver or kidney cancer. CDR3 bases: TGTGCCAGTGGGACTTCCCCCTCTGGGGCCAACGTCCTGACTTTC. Residues: CASGTSPSGANVLTF. Using reference TRBV19 and TRBJ2-6 for the parts outside the CDR3, the full variable domain is DGGITQSPKYLFRKEGQNVTLSCEQNLNHDAMYWYRQDPGQGLRLIYYSQIVNDFQKGDIAEGYSVSREKKESFPLTVTSAQKNPTAFYLCASGTSPSGANVLTFGAGSRLTVL.